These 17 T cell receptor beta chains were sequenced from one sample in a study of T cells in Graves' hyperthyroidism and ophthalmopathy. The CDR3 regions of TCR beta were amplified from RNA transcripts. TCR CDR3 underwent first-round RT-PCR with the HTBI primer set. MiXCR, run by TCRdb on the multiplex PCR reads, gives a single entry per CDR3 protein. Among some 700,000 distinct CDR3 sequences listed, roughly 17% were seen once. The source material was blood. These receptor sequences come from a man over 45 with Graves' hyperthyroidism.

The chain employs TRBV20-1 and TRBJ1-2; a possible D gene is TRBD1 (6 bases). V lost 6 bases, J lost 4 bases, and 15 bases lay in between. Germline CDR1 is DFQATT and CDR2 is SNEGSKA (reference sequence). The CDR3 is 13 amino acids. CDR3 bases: TGCAGTGCCACCGACAGGCAAACCTATGGCTACACCTTC. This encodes CSATDRQTYGYTF.

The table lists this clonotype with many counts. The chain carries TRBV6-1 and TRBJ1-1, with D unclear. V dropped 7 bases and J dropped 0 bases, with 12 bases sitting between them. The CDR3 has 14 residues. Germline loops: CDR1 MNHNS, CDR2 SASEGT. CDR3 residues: CASKFSAMNTEAFF. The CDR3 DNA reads TGTGCCAGCAAGTTTTCGGCAATGAACACTGAAGCTTTCTTT.

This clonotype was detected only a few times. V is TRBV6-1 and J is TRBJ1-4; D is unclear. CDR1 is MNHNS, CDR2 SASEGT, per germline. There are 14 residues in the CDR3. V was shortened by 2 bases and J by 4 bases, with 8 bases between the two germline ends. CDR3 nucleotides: TGTGCCAGCAGTGAATCGCGGATTAATGAAAAACTGTTTTTT. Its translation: CASSESRINEKLFF.

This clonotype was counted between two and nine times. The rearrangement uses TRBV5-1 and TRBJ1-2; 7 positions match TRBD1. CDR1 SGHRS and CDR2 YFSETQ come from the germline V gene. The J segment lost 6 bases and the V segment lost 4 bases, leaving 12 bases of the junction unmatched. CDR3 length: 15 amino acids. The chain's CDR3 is CASSLPSPTGHGYTF. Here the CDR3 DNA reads TGCGCCAGCAGCCTGCCATCCCCGACAGGGCATGGCTACACCTTC.

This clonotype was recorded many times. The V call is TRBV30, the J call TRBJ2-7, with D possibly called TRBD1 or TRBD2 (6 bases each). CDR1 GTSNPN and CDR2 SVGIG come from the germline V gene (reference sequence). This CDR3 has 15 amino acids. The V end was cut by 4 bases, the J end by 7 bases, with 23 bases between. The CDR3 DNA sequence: TGTGCCTGGACCGATAATATTGGGGGGCCAGGGGAGCAGTACTTC. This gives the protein CAWTDNIGGPGEQYF.

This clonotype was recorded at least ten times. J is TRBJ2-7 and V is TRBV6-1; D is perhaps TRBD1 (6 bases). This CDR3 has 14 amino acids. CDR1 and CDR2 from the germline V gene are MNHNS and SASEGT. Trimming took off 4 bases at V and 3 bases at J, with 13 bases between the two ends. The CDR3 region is CASSGRDTSYEQYF. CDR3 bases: TGTGCCAGCAGTGGTCGGGACACAAGCTACGAGCAGTACTTC.

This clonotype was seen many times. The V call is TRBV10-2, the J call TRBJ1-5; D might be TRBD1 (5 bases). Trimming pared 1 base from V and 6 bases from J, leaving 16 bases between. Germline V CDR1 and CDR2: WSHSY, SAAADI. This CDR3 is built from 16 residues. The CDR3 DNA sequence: TGCGCCAGCAGTGAGTGGGGCAGATCAGACAGTCAGCCCCAGCATTTT. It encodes CASSEWGRSDSQPQHF.

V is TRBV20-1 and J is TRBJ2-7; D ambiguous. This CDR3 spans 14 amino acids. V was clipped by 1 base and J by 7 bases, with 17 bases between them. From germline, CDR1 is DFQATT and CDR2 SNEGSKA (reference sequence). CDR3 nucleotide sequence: TGCAGTGCTAGAGTCATCAGTGGGGATAGGGAGCAGTACTTC. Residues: CSARVISGDREQYF.

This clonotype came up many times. CDR3 in DNA: TGTGCCAGCAGCCCCCCGGCGGAATATACCTACGAGCAGTACTTC. This sequence encodes CASSPPAEYTYEQYF. The V and J genes are TRBV28 and TRBJ2-7, with D hard to call. Deletions cut 6 bases from V and 2 bases from J, with 17 bases between. The CDR3 runs to 15 residues. Germline CDR1 reads MDHEN; CDR2 reads SYDVKM.

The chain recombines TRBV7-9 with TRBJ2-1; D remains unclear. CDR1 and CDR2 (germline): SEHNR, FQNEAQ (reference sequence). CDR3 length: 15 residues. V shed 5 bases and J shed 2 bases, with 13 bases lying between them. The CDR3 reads CASSPPKVAYNEQFF. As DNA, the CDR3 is TGTGCCAGCAGCCCACCCAAAGTTGCCTACAATGAGCAGTTCTTC.

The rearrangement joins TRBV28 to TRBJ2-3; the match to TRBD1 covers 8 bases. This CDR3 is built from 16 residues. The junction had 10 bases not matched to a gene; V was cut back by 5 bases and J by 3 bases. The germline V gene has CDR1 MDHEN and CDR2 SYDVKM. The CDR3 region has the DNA TGTGCCAGCAGTAAACTCCAGGGGGCACGGACAGATACGCAGTATTTT. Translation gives CASSKLQGARTDTQYF.

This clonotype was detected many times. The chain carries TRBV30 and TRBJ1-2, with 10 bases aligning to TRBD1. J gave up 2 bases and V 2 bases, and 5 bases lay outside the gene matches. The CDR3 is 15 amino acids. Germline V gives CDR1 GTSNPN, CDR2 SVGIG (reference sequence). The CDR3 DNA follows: TGTGCCTGGAGTCTTTTGGGACAGGGGAACTATGGCTACACCTTC. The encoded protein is CAWSLLGQGNYGYTF.

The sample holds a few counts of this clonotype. The CDR3 here is CASSSPLSREPYEQYF. The DNA of the CDR3 is TGTGCCAGCAGCTCACCGCTCTCGCGGGAGCCCTACGAGCAGTACTTC. The chain couples TRBV11-2 to TRBJ2-7; 7 bases agree with TRBD2. The CDR3 runs to 16 residues. Germline values: CDR1 SGHAT, CDR2 FQNNGV. With V trimmed by 4 bases and J by 2 bases, 11 bases remained unmatched.

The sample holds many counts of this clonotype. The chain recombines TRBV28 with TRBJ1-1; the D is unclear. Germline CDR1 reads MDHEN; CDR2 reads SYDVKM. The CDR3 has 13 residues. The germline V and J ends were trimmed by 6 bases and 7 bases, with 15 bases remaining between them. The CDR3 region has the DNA TGTGCCAGCAGGTATCGGACGAAGGGTGAAGCTTTCTTT. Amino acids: CASRYRTKGEAFF.

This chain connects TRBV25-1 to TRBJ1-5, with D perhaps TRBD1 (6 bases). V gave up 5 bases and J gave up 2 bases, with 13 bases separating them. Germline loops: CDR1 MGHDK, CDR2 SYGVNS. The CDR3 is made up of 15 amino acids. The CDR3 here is CASSQSGAGNQPQHF. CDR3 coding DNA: TGTGCCAGCAGTCAATCAGGGGCTGGCAATCAGCCCCAGCATTTT.

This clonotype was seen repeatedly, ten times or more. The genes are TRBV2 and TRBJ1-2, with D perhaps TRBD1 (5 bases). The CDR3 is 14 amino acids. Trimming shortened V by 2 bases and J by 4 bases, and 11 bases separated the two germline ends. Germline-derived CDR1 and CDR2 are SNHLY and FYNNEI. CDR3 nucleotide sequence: TGTGCCAGCAGTGAATCCCAGGGCCGCTATGGCTACACCTTC. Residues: CASSESQGRYGYTF.

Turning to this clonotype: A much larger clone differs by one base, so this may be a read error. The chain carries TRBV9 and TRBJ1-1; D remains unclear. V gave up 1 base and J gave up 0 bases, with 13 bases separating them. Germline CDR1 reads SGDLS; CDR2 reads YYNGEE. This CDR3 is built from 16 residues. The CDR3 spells CASSVSWGSMNTEAFF. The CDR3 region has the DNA TGTGCCAGCAGCGTAAGTTGGGGATCCATGAACACTGAAGCTTTCTTT.